This TCR beta chain was found in a study of cytomegalovirus exposure and HLA in healthy donors. Comment on this clone: Its antigen is not known.

Trimming shortened V by 2 bases and J by 4 bases, and 12 bases separated the two germline ends. This CDR3 is built from 15 residues. In germline, CDR1 is MNHEY, CDR2 SVGAGI. The PCR had 60 Vbeta and 13 Jbeta primers. The protocol was immunoSEQ multiplex PCR, while the TCRdb copy is restricted to in-frame clones and leaves out a portion. This table lists roughly 110,000 clones. Study results and caveats: The classifier, whose performance was assessed in both the original and validation cohorts, reportedly diagnosed cytomegalovirus status with high specificity and sensitivity. Common viral pathogens (according to a later analysis) appeared linked to several of the most significant clusters.

The source is a man aged 40-50 years in good health and CMV-seropositive. The chain employs TRBV6-5 and TRBJ2-1; tentatively, D is TRBD1 (6 bases). Sequencing used PBMCs. CDR3 in DNA: TGTGCCAGCAGTTACGGGACACTAATTTACAATGAGCAGTTCTTC. Its protein is CASSYGTLIYNEQFF.